The present entry profiles one T cell receptor (beta chain) with its context. This clone appeared a single time. The clone's antigen remains unknown. No per-base quality is available; no much larger clone lies one base away. This entry belongs to a study of Ad26.COV2.S vaccination and SARS-CoV-2 variants (dated by TCRdb to 2020 to 2023). For the study in its entirety: Donors in the vaccine arm were drawn from COV1001, a phase I-IIa trial of Ad26.COV2.S in healthy adults that was multicentre, randomized, double-blind and placebo-controlled. A total of 32 samples were included in the TCR-sequenced set, comprising roughly 19 Ad26.COV2.S vaccine recipients, 5 placebo recipients and 8 SARS-CoV-2 convalescent individuals. Investigators did not know the trial group allocation while performing experiments and assessing outcomes. Ad26.COV2.S was administered intramuscularly at 5 x 10^10 or 1 x 10^11 viral particles, either as a single shot or as two shots given 56 days apart. Trial participants were randomized into five groups of five: low-dose or high-dose Ad26.COV2.S given once or twice, or placebo on both occasions. The specificity and breadth of SARS-CoV-2-reactive T cell receptors after Ad26.COV2.S vaccination were assessed by TCRbeta repertoire sequencing.

The intended sense of this specimen's treatment or condition label: roughly 19 received Ad26.COV2.S at low or high dose, single or two shots; about 5 received placebo; per-sample allocation not given. Repertoires of vaccine and placebo recipients were sequenced from samples collected on day 63 after the first injection. Cohort 1b enrolled about two dozen adults aged 18-55 years at a single site in Boston, USA, between 29 July and 7 August 2020. Ad26.COV2.S was a replication-incompetent adenovirus type 26 vector expressing a prefusion-stabilized SARS-CoV-2 spike protein from the original Wuhan strain. TCRbeta CDR3 regions were sequenced with the immunoSEQ Assay. After extraction, genomic DNA underwent amplification by bias-controlled multiplex PCR, followed by high-throughput sequencing. On the authors' methods: To quantify the absolute abundance of each unique TCRbeta CDR3 region, sequences were collapsed and filtered. T cell fraction was estimated by normalizing TCRbeta template counts to usable DNA, which was measured by amplifying reference genes present in all nucleated cells. Repertoire TCRs were annotated as SARS-CoV-2-specific when V gene, CDR3 amino acid sequence and J gene were exactly matched to a known reactive TCR set. MIRA supplied the reference SARS-CoV-2 TCR set, which was filtered for enrichment in COVID-19-positive ImmuneCODE repertoires so that public or cross-reactive TCRs were removed. Drawing on the MIRA antigens, annotated TCRs were analysed further at the level of specific ORF or position within ORF. Breadth was defined as the number of annotated unique rearrangements divided by the total number of unique productive rearrangements, and depth was defined as the summed frequency of the annotated unique rearrangements. Two-sided Wilcoxon rank-sum tests were used to compare TCR breadth between groups. TCRdb took over this immuneACCESS table, retaining in-frame rearrangements with V and J assigned. Such tables are incomplete; in checked studies, under half of the missing clones stem from an unresolved V gene, and the remainder is unexplained. The V and J calls and the clone size are those of that table, but D and trimming were determined from the DNA. The sample data list hundreds of thousands of clones, and around 83% of these were observed just once. The top ten hold 3.3% of the sample.

General conclusions and limits of the study: The authors noted that total T cell responses may have been underestimated by the TCR breadth and depth analyses. Vaccine and placebo recipients had comparable non-spike TCR breadth, which fits with the vaccine containing only spike. Spike-specific TCR breadth was higher in Ad26.COV2.S recipients than in placebo recipients (P = 0.0014). The study lacked the statistical power to compare responses across vaccine doses or regimens. Substantial breadth of spike-specific CD8+ and CD4+ T cell responses was reported after vaccination.

The CDR3 starts with the cysteine, ends with the phenylalanine, and has 14 residues. Only CDR3 DNA is held: 42 bases, read in frame from base 1. Trimming removed 1 base from V and 4 bases from J, leaving 9 bases between the germline ends. For CDR1 and CDR2, the germline V gene lists KGHDR and SFDVKD. The sample was peripheral blood, taken in a trial of Ad26.COV2.S vaccine versus placebo. The TCR originated in a person between 18 and 65 years old who received the Ad26.COV2.S COVID-19 vaccine or a placebo. The sequence links TRBV24-1 to TRBJ2-5; no D segment can be confidently identified. The CDR3: CATSDLQHIETQYF. The nucleotides read TGTGCCACCAGTGATTTACAACACATAGAGACCCAGTACTTC.